The 21 T cell receptor beta chains below all came from one sample that was sequenced in a study of T cells in narcolepsy. This table comes from immunoSEQ multiplex PCR, and its TCRdb copy is limited to in-frame clones, with some not included. The table shows roughly 25,000 clones, with just over 60% occurring only once. The material sequenced was memory (CD45RA-) CD4+ T cells from blood. The receptors originated from a human donor in good health.

The chain uses TRBV16 and TRBJ2-1; D gene unclear. The CDR3 consists of 14 residues. CDR1 and CDR2 from the germline V gene are KGHSY and FQNENV. The V end was cut by 0 bases, the J end by 6 bases, with 9 bases between. The CDR3 nucleotides read TGTGCCAGCAGCCAATCTAACGGTCCCAATGAGCAGTTCTTC. The encoded protein is CASSQSNGPNEQFF.

This clone was counted a few times. This chain joins TRBV5-6 and TRBJ1-2; no firm D call. The CDR3 length is 13 residues. With 5 bases removed from V and 2 bases from J, the gap between germline ends came to 10 bases. Germline values: CDR1 SGHDT, CDR2 YYEEEE. The CDR3 DNA is TGTGCCAGCAGGGACGGGGAGAACTATGGCTACACCTTC. Translation gives CASRDGENYGYTF. Full variable domain (outside the CDR3, taken from reference TRBV5-6 and TRBJ1-2): DAGVTQSPTHLIKTRGQQVTLRCSPKSGHDTVSWYQQALGQGPQFIFQYYEEEERQRGNFPDRFSGHQFPNYSSELNVNALLLGDSALYLCASRDGENYGYTFGSGTRLTVV.

This clone qualifies as medium-sized (0.01 to 0.1%). The rearrangement uses TRBV6-6 and TRBJ2-3; 8 bases fit TRBD1. CDR1 MNHNY and CDR2 SVGAGI come from the germline V gene (reference sequence). V trimming: 10 bases; J trimming: 3 bases; junction bases outside the gene matches: 6. The CDR3 loop spans 13 amino acids. The CDR3 sequence is CATRGQGTDTQYF. For the CDR3, the DNA is TGTGCCACCAGGGGGCAGGGAACAGATACGCAGTATTTT.

The chain is built from TRBV7-2 and TRBJ2-1; D remains ambiguous. The CDR3 spans 11 residues. Trimming stripped 4 bases from V and 6 bases from J, with 4 bases between. Germline-derived CDR1 and CDR2 are SGHTA and FQGNSA. CDR3 DNA sequence: TGTGCCAGCAGCTCAGCCAATGAGCAGTTCTTC. It is translated as CASSSANEQFF. Using reference TRBV7-2 and TRBJ2-1 for the parts outside the CDR3, the full variable domain is GAGVSQSPSNKVTEKGKDVELRCDPISGHTALYWYRQSLGQGLEFLIYFQGNSAPDKSGLPSDRFSAERTGGSVSTLTIQRTQQEDSAVYLCASSSANEQFFGPGTRLTVL.

The rearrangement joins TRBV11-2 to TRBJ2-2; TRBD2 matches at 7 bases. Trimming took 1 base from V and 0 from J; bases not matched to a gene: 5. Germline V gene sequence: CDR1 SGHAT, CDR2 FQNNGV. CDR3 length: 17 amino acids. The CDR3 DNA is TGTGCCAGCAGCTTAGCGGGGGGAGGGTCGAACACCGGGGAGCTGTTTTTT. It codes for CASSLAGGGSNTGELFF.

The gene calls are TRBV6-5 and TRBJ1-4, with TRBD1 matching over 9 bases. CDR3 length: 14 residues. The trim removed 4 bases at V and 7 bases at J, leaving 4 bases unmatched. Germline-derived CDR1 and CDR2 are MNHEY and SVGAGI. Here the CDR3 reads CASSLNRGPEKLFF. The DNA of the CDR3 is TGTGCCAGCAGTTTAAACAGGGGGCCTGAAAAACTGTTTTTT.

In DNA form, the CDR3 reads TGCGCCAGCAGCCAACAGGGAAAATCACCCCTCCACTTT. Translating gives CASSQQGKSPLHF. The rearrangement links TRBV4-3 to TRBJ1-6, with D possibly TRBD1 on 5 matching bases. The V gene lost 2 bases and the J gene lost 10 bases, with 9 bases spanning the gap. This CDR3 has 13 residues. Germline CDR1 LGHNA, CDR2 YSLEER.

In its sample, this clone was seen once. The chain joins TRBV6-6 to TRBJ1-1; D is unresolved. Germline V CDR1 and CDR2: MNHNY, SVGAGI (reference sequence). V was shortened by 7 bases and J by 4 bases, with 10 bases between the two germline ends. The CDR3 loop spans 12 amino acids. In nucleotides, the CDR3 is TGTGCCAGCAAAAATGGGCTCACTGAAGCTTTCTTT. Translating it yields CASKNGLTEAFF.

This clone came up a few times. This chain links TRBV28 with TRBJ1-5, with D maybe TRBD1 (6 bases). Trimming removed 7 bases from V and 5 bases from J, with 12 bases in between. CDR1 and CDR2 from the germline V gene are MDHEN and SYDVKM. The CDR3 contains 13 residues. CDR3 bases: TGTGCCAGCACCCTAGGGGGATATCAGCCCCAGCATTTT. Translating gives CASTLGGYQPQHF.

The V and J genes are TRBV10-3 and TRBJ2-3; TRBD2 matches at 10 bases. The junction had 9 bases not matched to a gene; V was cut back by 6 bases and J by 6 bases. The germline CDR1 and CDR2 sequences are ENHRY and SYGVKD. The CDR3 has 15 amino acids. The CDR3 loop is CAIRPIAGGVDTQYF. CDR3 bases: TGTGCCATCAGACCGATAGCGGGAGGCGTCGATACGCAGTATTTT.

The J gene is TRBJ2-3, the V gene TRBV4-2, with 7 bases matching TRBD2. This CDR3 contains 15 residues. The junction had 4 bases not matched to a gene; V was cut back by 4 bases and J by 0 bases. Looked up from germline, CDR1 is LGHNA and CDR2 is YNFKEQ. For the CDR3, the DNA is TGTGCCAGCAGCCCTGGCGGGGGAAGCACAGATACGCAGTATTTT. It codes for CASSPGGGSTDTQYF.

This clone was picked up a small number of times. This chain links TRBV6-5 with TRBJ1-3; D not resolved. V was pared by 5 bases and J by 3 bases, with 8 bases between. Germline lookup yields CDR1 MNHEY and CDR2 SVGAGI. The CDR3 runs 13 residues. This chain's CDR3 is CASSARGGNTIYF. The CDR3 coding sequence is TGTGCCAGCAGTGCCCGGGGTGGAAACACCATATATTTT.

The rearrangement uses TRBV4-2 and TRBJ2-1, with 13 bases matching TRBD2. The CDR3 loop spans 14 amino acids. V dropped 4 bases and J dropped 8; count of bases not matched to a gene: 2. Germline CDR1 and CDR2: LGHNA and YNFKEQ. The CDR3 sequence is CASSPTSGGYEQFF. The CDR3 coding sequence is TGTGCCAGCAGCCCGACTAGCGGGGGGTATGAGCAGTTCTTC.

This clone was detected a few times. The rearrangement uses TRBV18 and TRBJ2-7; possibly TRBD2 for D (6 bases). The CDR3 spans 12 residues. V lost 6 bases to trimming and J lost 6 bases, with 12 bases between them. Germline CDR1 and CDR2: KGHSH and LQKENI. The CDR3 loop is CASSPTGVEQYF. CDR3 DNA: TGTGCCAGCTCGCCGACGGGGGTCGAGCAGTACTTC.

J is TRBJ2-5 and V is TRBV5-6, with D tentatively TRBD1 (5 bases). CDR1 and CDR2 (germline): SGHDT, YYEEEE. V was clipped by 0 bases and J by 3 bases, with 6 bases between them. The CDR3 is 13 amino acids. The CDR3 nucleotides read TGTGCCAGCAGCTTGGCGGACAAAGAGACCCAGTACTTC. It yields the protein CASSLADKETQYF.

The CDR3 DNA is TGTGCCAGCAGCTTGGAGGGACACAACACAGATACGCAGTATTTT. It codes for CASSLEGHNTDTQYF. This chain links TRBV5-8 with TRBJ2-3, with D maybe TRBD1 (6 bases). The V end was cut by 0 bases, the J end by 2 bases, with 10 bases between. CDR1 is SGHTS and CDR2 is YDEGEE in the germline V gene. The CDR3 totals 15 residues.

This clone was counted a few times. V and J are TRBV4-1 and TRBJ2-2; 7 bases fit TRBD2. This CDR3 has 17 amino acids. Germline V gene data show CDR1 as MGHRA and CDR2 as YSYEKL. The V gene end was trimmed by 0 bases and the J gene end by 1 base; junction bases not matched to a gene: 5. The CDR3 nucleotides are TGCGCCAGCAGCCAAGATTGGGCTAGCGGGAACACCGGGGAGCTGTTTTTT. This codes for CASSQDWASGNTGELFF.

The chain uses TRBV2 and TRBJ2-2; 9 bases align to TRBD1. V was clipped by 5 bases and J by 5 bases; unmatched bases: 6. CDR1 is SNHLY, CDR2 FYNNEI, per germline. The length of the CDR3 is 15 residues. CDR3 bases: TGTGCCAGCAGTTTGGGACAGGGCGGGACCGGGGAGCTGTTTTTT. It specifies CASSLGQGGTGELFF. The full variable domain, completed using reference TRBV2 and TRBJ2-2, is EPEVTQTPSHQVTQMGQEVILRCVPISNHLYFYWYRQILGQKVEFLVSFYNNEISEKSEIFDDQFSVERPDGSNFTLKIRSTKLEDSAMYFCASSLGQGGTGELFFGEGSRLTVL.

The chain carries TRBV7-2 and TRBJ1-1, with a weak D call TRBD1 (5 bases). The germline V and J ends were trimmed by 6 bases and 2 bases, with 16 bases remaining between them. Germline values: CDR1 SGHTA, CDR2 FQGNSA. CDR3 length: 15 residues. CDR3 residues: CASSTNGGLNTEAFF. CDR3 in DNA: TGTGCCAGCAGTACCAACGGGGGGTTAAACACTGAAGCTTTCTTT. Full variable domain (outside the CDR3, taken from reference TRBV7-2 and TRBJ1-1): GAGVSQSPSNKVTEKGKDVELRCDPISGHTALYWYRQSLGQGLEFLIYFQGNSAPDKSGLPSDRFSAERTGGSVSTLTIQRTQQEDSAVYLCASSTNGGLNTEAFFGQGTRLTVV.

This rearrangement joins TRBV6-5 to TRBJ1-2; D remains unclear. CDR3 length: 13 amino acids. Trimming shortened V by 6 bases and J by 0 bases, and 8 bases separated the two germline ends. From germline, CDR1 is MNHEY and CDR2 SVGAGI. CDR3: CASRSTANYGYTF. CDR3 bases: TGTGCCAGCAGGTCCACAGCTAACTATGGCTACACCTTC.

This clone was seen only once. The V gene is TRBV19, the J gene TRBJ1-5; weak D call: TRBD1 (6 bases). The CDR3 totals 15 residues. The V end lost 5 bases, the J end lost 5 bases, and 16 bases lay between the germline ends. The germline V gene has CDR1 LNHDA and CDR2 SQIVND (reference sequence). The CDR3 loop is CASSPRDNQYQPQHF. In DNA, the CDR3 is TGTGCCAGTAGTCCGCGGGACAACCAATATCAGCCCCAGCATTTT.